These 29 T cell receptor beta chains share one sample of origin, sequenced in a study of CD8 T cells in Susac syndrome. cDNA came from around 0.5 to 1 ug RNA primed by random hexamers. Using its own MiXCR run on the immunoSEQ multiplex PCR reads, TCRdb lists one record per CDR3 protein. The table lists 200,000 to 250,000 distinct CDR3 sequences, about 96% of them singletons. Material: CD4+ T cells from PBMCs. Receptors were obtained from a human donor with multiple sclerosis.

The chain is built from TRBV15 and TRBJ1-1; D uncertain. CDR3 length equals 14 residues. CDR1 and CDR2 (germline): LNHNV, YYDKDF (reference sequence). With 0 bases removed from V and 5 bases from J, the gap between germline ends came to 10 bases. CDR3 nucleotide sequence: TGTGCCACCAGCAGAGACCAAGCCGGGACTGAAGCTTTCTTT. As protein: CATSRDQAGTEAFF.

CDR3 DNA: TGTGCCAGCATGAGGGAAAACATTCAGTACTTC. This sequence encodes CASMRENIQYF. V usage is TRBV2 and J usage is TRBJ2-4, with D possibly TRBD2 on 5 matching bases. The CDR3 covers 11 residues. Trimming left V 7 bases short and J 5 bases short, with 6 bases between. Germline CDR1 and CDR2: SNHLY and FYNNEI.

The chain joins TRBV10-3 to TRBJ2-5, with 10 positions matching TRBD1. Trimming removed 6 bases from V and 6 bases from J; junction bases left unmatched: 10. CDR3 size: 15 residues. Germline CDR1 ENHRY, CDR2 SYGVKD. The CDR3 spells CAISRQGAQSQTQYF. DNA for the CDR3: TGTGCCATCAGCCGACAGGGGGCCCAATCGCAGACCCAGTACTTC.

J is TRBJ2-5 and V is TRBV10-3; no firm D call. Per germline, CDR1 ENHRY and CDR2 SYGVKD. V shed 2 bases and J shed 1 base, with 11 bases lying between them. The CDR3 extends over 15 amino acids. The CDR3 loop is CAISETAVAQETQYF. CDR3 in DNA: TGTGCCATCAGTGAGACGGCGGTAGCCCAAGAGACCCAGTACTTC.

CDR3 amino acids: CASSLGGWTETQYF. The CDR3, as DNA: TGTGCCAGCAGTTTAGGCGGTTGGACGGAGACCCAGTACTTC. The chain recombines TRBV27 with TRBJ2-5; D is uncertain. Per the germline V gene, CDR1 is MNHEY and CDR2 is SMNVEV (reference sequence). Trimming took 2 bases from V and 5 from J, leaving 12 bases between them. The CDR3 extends over 14 amino acids.

The gene calls are TRBV29-1 and TRBJ1-2, with 7 bases matching TRBD1. CDR3 length: 13 residues. CDR1 and CDR2 (germline): SQVTM, ANQGSEA. J lost 7 bases, V lost 4 bases, and 9 bases had no gene match. The CDR3 DNA sequence: TGCAGCGTTGGGCTACAGGGGATATCTGGCTACACCTTC. Protein product: CSVGLQGISGYTF.

This chain joins TRBV28 and TRBJ1-5; D remains ambiguous. V shed 6 bases and J shed 1 base, with 4 bases lying between them. Germline V gene data show CDR1 as MDHEN and CDR2 as SYDVKM. CDR3 length equals 12 residues. The CDR3 reads CASRASNQPQHF. In DNA, the CDR3 is TGTGCCAGCAGGGCCAGCAATCAGCCCCAGCATTTT.

The chain has TRBV5-1 and TRBJ2-3; 10 bases fit TRBD2. The CDR3 has 16 amino acids. The germline CDR1 and CDR2 sequences are SGHRS and YFSETQ. V trimming: 4 bases; J trimming: 2 bases; junction bases outside the gene matches: 7. CDR3 residues: CASSISGGTLTDTQYF. CDR3 coding DNA: TGCGCCAGCAGCATTAGCGGGGGGACGCTCACAGATACGCAGTATTTT.

This chain links TRBV27 with TRBJ1-1, with 9 positions matching TRBD1. There are 14 residues in the CDR3. Germline V gives CDR1 MNHEY, CDR2 SMNVEV (reference sequence). J was trimmed by 1 base and V by 10 bases; bases with no gene match: 7. CDR3 coding DNA: TGTGCCACCCAACAGGGGGCCGCGAACACTGAAGCTTTCTTT. Its protein is CATQQGAANTEAFF.

V usage is TRBV20-1 and J usage is TRBJ2-2; TRBD2 agrees at 7 bases. Unmatched junction bases numbered 6, after V lost 1 base and J lost 1 base. Germline-derived CDR1 and CDR2 are DFQATT and SNEGSKA (reference sequence). The CDR3 consists of 16 residues. The CDR3 sequence: CSARAIAGQNTGELFF. Written as DNA, the CDR3 is TGCAGTGCTAGAGCAATAGCGGGTCAGAACACCGGGGAGCTGTTTTTT.

A single count supports this clonotype. The chain is built from TRBV6-1 and TRBJ1-1; D ambiguous. Germline CDR1 reads MNHNS; CDR2 reads SASEGT. The CDR3 has 8 residues. The CDR3 sequence is CVEPEAFF. CDR3 DNA: TGTGTCGAGCCTGAAGCTTTCTTT.

The chain couples TRBV6-5 to TRBJ2-4; no clear D. V was trimmed by 2 bases and J by 4 bases, leaving 6 bases between them. The germline gives CDR1 MNHEY, CDR2 SVGAGI. The CDR3 totals 13 residues. The CDR3 region is CASSYGKKNIQYF. CDR3 nucleotides: TGTGCCAGCAGTTACGGAAAGAAAAACATTCAGTACTTC.

The chain joins TRBV6-2 or TRBV6-3 to TRBJ2-2, with 7 bases identical to TRBD1. Germline V gene lookup returns CDR1 MNHEY and CDR2 SVGEGT. The CDR3 totals 15 residues. J lost 0 bases, V lost 5 bases, and 3 bases had no gene match. CDR3 region: CASSPGQSNTGELFF. The CDR3 DNA sequence: TGTGCCAGCAGTCCGGGACAGTCGAACACCGGGGAGCTGTTTTTT.

This chain links TRBV7-3 with TRBJ1-2; D gene unclear. V lost 0 bases and J lost 8, with 10 bases in between. Germline-derived CDR1 and CDR2 are SGHTA and FQGTGA. The CDR3 loop spans 13 amino acids. CDR3 nucleotide sequence: TGTGCCAGCAGCTTAACGGCCGGAGGCGGCTACACCTTC. Encoded protein: CASSLTAGGGYTF.

V is TRBV30 and J is TRBJ1-4, with a weak D call TRBD1 (6 bases). Germline V gene data show CDR1 as GTSNPN and CDR2 as SVGIG (reference sequence). Trimming cost V 1 base and J 6 bases, with 9 bases left between them. The CDR3 totals 13 residues. The CDR3 loop is CAWSGGRDEKLFF. DNA for the CDR3: TGTGCCTGGAGTGGGGGGCGAGATGAAAAACTGTTTTTT.

The V and J genes are TRBV29-1 and TRBJ2-7, with D uncertain. Germline V gene lookup returns CDR1 SQVTM and CDR2 ANQGSEA. The V end lost 4 bases, the J end lost 5 bases, and 12 bases lay between the germline ends. The CDR3 extends over 12 amino acids. The CDR3 spells CSVVSPVHEQYF. The CDR3 coding sequence is TGCAGCGTTGTATCCCCCGTCCACGAGCAGTACTTC.

The chain is built from TRBV27 and TRBJ2-5; 13 bases line up with TRBD2. This CDR3 comprises 15 residues. The germline gives CDR1 MNHEY, CDR2 SMNVEV (reference sequence). The J segment lost 5 bases and the V segment lost 8 bases, leaving 8 bases of the junction unmatched. This CDR3 is CASVGLAGVRETQYF. In DNA, the CDR3 is TGTGCCAGCGTCGGACTAGCGGGAGTTCGGGAGACCCAGTACTTC.

The chain combines TRBV27 with TRBJ2-1; 7 bases map to TRBD2. V trimming: 7 bases; J trimming: 0 bases; junction bases outside the gene matches: 6. The CDR3 has 15 residues. In germline, CDR1 is MNHEY, CDR2 SMNVEV (reference sequence). CDR3 coding DNA: TGTGCCAGCAACCCAAGCGGGACCTCCTACAATGAGCAGTTCTTC. Amino acid sequence: CASNPSGTSYNEQFF.

The chain links TRBV20-1 to TRBJ2-7, with 10 positions matching TRBD1. Trimming took 3 bases from V and 5 from J; bases not matched to a gene: 4. This CDR3 has 13 amino acids. The germline V gene encodes CDR1 DFQATT and CDR2 SNEGSKA (reference sequence). CDR3 amino acids: CSARTGGGNEQYF. The CDR3 nucleotides read TGCAGTGCTAGGACAGGGGGCGGAAACGAGCAGTACTTC.

The V and J genes are TRBV6-5 and TRBJ1-2, with D perhaps TRBD1 (6 bases). V lost 0 bases and J 2 bases, leaving 16 bases between the germline ends. CDR3 length: 17 amino acids. Per the germline V gene, CDR1 is MNHEY and CDR2 is SVGAGI. The CDR3 region is CASSYSTPGQRNYGYTF. CDR3 nucleotides: TGTGCCAGCAGTTACTCGACCCCGGGACAACGGAACTATGGCTACACCTTC.

The chain combines TRBV14 with TRBJ2-1; D is possibly TRBD2 (5 bases). Germline V gene sequence: CDR1 SGHDN, CDR2 FVKESK. The CDR3 spans 16 residues. V was trimmed by 4 bases and J by 8 bases, leaving 21 bases between them. The CDR3 coding sequence is TGTGCCAGCAGCCCTCACGGGAAGGGTCCGATCGATGAGCAGTTCTTC. Translating gives CASSPHGKGPIDEQFF.

The rearrangement joins TRBV29-1 to TRBJ2-1; unclear D gene. The CDR3 runs to 14 residues. Germline-derived CDR1 and CDR2 are SQVTM and ANQGSEA. With 0 bases removed from V and 2 bases from J, the gap between germline ends came to 8 bases. CDR3 bases: TGCAGCGTTGAAGATCGTCAGGCCTACAATGAGCAGTTCTTC. This encodes CSVEDRQAYNEQFF.

The rearrangement joins TRBV5-4 to TRBJ1-6; D gene uncertain. This CDR3 spans 17 amino acids. The V end was cut by 0 bases, the J end by 6 bases, with 16 bases between. In germline, CDR1 is SGHNT, CDR2 YYREEE (reference sequence). The CDR3 region has the DNA TGTGCCAGCAGCTTGGACGGATCCACACTGGGTAATTCACCCCTCCACTTT. Residues: CASSLDGSTLGNSPLHF.

The V and J genes are TRBV29-1 and TRBJ1-1; D not resolved. CDR1 and CDR2 (germline): SQVTM, ANQGSEA. The CDR3 covers 11 residues. V lost 4 bases and J 5 bases, leaving 8 bases between the germline ends. For the CDR3, the DNA is TGCAGCGTTGGCGAGACAACTGAAGCTTTCTTT. Translated, it gives CSVGETTEAFF.

CDR3 coding DNA: TGCAGCGTGAGGGACGTGAGGGCTTTCTTT. It yields the protein CSVRDVRAFF. The chain has TRBV29-1 and TRBJ1-1, with a possible D match to TRBD1 (5 bases). There are 10 residues in the CDR3. V lost 6 bases and J lost 11, with 13 bases in between. Germline CDR1 and CDR2: SQVTM and ANQGSEA.

V is TRBV20-1 and J is TRBJ1-1; D remains ambiguous. With 5 bases removed from V and 1 base from J, the gap between germline ends came to 8 bases. Germline CDR1 reads DFQATT; CDR2 reads SNEGSKA (reference sequence). The CDR3 has 12 amino acids. The CDR3 loop reads CSAPTPNTEAFF. The DNA of the CDR3 is TGCAGTGCTCCGACACCGAACACTGAAGCTTTCTTT.

The gene calls are TRBV15 and TRBJ2-3, with D unresolved. CDR1 LNHNV and CDR2 YYDKDF come from the germline V gene (reference sequence). This CDR3 comprises 14 residues. Trimming removed 0 bases from V and 3 bases from J, with 7 bases in between. CDR3 region: CATSRDHGTDTQYF. The CDR3 region has the DNA TGTGCCACCAGCAGAGATCACGGGACAGATACGCAGTATTTT. The entire variable domain, with the rest obtained from reference TRBV15 and TRBJ2-3, is as follows: DAMVIQNPRYQVTQFGKPVTLSCSQTLNHNVMYWYQQKSSQAPKLLFHYYDKDFNNEADTPDNFQSRRPNTSFCFLDIRSPGLGDTAMYLCATSRDHGTDTQYFGPGTRLTVL.

The chain recombines TRBV29-1 with TRBJ2-6; no clear D. The CDR3 totals 13 residues. V shed 4 bases and J shed 0 bases, with 4 bases lying between them. Germline V gene sequence: CDR1 SQVTM, CDR2 ANQGSEA. The CDR3 loop reads CSVAVSGANVLTF. The CDR3 coding sequence is TGCAGCGTTGCAGTCTCTGGGGCCAACGTCCTGACTTTC.

The chain recombines TRBV30 with TRBJ2-1, with 10 bases aligning to TRBD2. The CDR3 runs to 13 residues. The junction had 7 bases not matched to a gene; V was cut back by 5 bases and J by 9 bases. CDR1 is GTSNPN, CDR2 SVGIG, per germline (reference sequence). The CDR3 reads CAWSSGSGGEQFF. The CDR3 nucleotides are TGTGCCTGGTCTAGCGGGAGTGGCGGTGAGCAGTTCTTC.